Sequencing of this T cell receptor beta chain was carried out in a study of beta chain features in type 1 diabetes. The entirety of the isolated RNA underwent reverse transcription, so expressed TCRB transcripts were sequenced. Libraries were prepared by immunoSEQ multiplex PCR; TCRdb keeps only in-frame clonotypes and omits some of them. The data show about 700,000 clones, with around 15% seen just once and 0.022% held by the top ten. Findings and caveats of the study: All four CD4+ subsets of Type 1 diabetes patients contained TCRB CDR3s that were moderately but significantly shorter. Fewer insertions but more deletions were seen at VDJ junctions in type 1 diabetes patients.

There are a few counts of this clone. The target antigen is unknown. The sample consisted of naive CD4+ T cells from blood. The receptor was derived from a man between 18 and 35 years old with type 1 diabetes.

The CDR3 reads CASRDRDNQPQHF. CDR3 DNA sequence: TGTGCCAGCAGGGACAGGGACAATCAGCCCCAGCATTTT. The genes are TRBV28 and TRBJ1-5; 8 nucleotides agree with TRBD1. V was clipped by 6 bases and J by 3 bases; unmatched bases: 1. The CDR3 consists of 13 residues. Germline lookup yields CDR1 MDHEN and CDR2 SYDVKM.